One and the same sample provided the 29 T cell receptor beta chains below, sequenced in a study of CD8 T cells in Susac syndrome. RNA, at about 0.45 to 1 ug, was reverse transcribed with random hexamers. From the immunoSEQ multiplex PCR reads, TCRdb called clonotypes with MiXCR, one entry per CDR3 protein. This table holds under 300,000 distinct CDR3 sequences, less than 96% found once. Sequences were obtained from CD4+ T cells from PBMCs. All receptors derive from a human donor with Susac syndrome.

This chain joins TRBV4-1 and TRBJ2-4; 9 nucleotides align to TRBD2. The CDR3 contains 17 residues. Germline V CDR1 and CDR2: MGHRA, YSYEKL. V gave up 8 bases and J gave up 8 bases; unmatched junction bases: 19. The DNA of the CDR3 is TGCGCCAGCGGACCGGGACCAGCGGGAGGCCTTGGGGACATTCAGTACTTC. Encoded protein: CASGPGPAGGLGDIQYF.

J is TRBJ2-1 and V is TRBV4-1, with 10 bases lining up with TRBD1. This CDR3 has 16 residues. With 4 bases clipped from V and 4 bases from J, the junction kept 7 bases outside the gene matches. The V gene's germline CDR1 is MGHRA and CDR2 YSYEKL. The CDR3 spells CASSRGGTGVYNEQFF. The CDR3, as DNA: TGCGCCAGCAGCCGCGGCGGGACAGGGGTATACAATGAGCAGTTCTTC.

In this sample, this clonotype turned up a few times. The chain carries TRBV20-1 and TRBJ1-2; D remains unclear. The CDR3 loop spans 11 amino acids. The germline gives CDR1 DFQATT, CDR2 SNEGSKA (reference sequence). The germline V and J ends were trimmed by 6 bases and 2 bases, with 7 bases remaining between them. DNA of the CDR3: TGCAGTGCGCAAGAAAACTATGGCTACACCTTC. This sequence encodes CSAQENYGYTF.

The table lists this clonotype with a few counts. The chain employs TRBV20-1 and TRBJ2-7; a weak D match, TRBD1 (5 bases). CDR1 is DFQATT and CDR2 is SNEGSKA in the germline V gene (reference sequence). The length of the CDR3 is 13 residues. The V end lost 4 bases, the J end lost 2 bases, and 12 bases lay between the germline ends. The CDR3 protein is CSAISLGPYEQYF. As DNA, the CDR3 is TGCAGTGCTATCTCACTGGGGCCCTACGAGCAGTACTTC.

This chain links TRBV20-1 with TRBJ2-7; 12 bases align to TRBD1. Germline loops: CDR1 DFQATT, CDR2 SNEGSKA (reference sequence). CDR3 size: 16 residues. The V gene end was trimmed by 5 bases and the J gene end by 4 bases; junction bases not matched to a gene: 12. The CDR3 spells CSAPGGGTGGAYEQYF. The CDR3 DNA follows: TGCAGTGCTCCCGGGGGTGGGACAGGGGGCGCGTACGAGCAGTACTTC.

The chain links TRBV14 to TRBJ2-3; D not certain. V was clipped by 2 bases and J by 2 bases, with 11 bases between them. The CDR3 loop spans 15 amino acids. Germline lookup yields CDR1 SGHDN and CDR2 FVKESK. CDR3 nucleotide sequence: TGTGCCAGCAGCCAAATCCAGCGCTACACAGATACGCAGTATTTT. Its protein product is CASSQIQRYTDTQYF.

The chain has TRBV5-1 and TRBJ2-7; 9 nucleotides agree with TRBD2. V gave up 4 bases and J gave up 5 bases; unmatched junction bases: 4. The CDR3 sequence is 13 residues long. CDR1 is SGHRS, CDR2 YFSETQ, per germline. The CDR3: CASSPSGGHEQYF. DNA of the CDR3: TGCGCCAGCAGCCCGAGCGGGGGGCACGAGCAGTACTTC.

The CDR3 bases are TGTGCCTGGAGTGTACGGTTTAGTACTGAGCAGTTCTTC. Amino acid sequence: CAWSVRFSTEQFF. This rearrangement joins TRBV30 to TRBJ2-1; D gene unclear. Germline V CDR1 and CDR2: GTSNPN, SVGIG (reference sequence). The CDR3 has 13 amino acids. Trimming removed 0 bases at V and 9 bases at J, with 12 bases between.

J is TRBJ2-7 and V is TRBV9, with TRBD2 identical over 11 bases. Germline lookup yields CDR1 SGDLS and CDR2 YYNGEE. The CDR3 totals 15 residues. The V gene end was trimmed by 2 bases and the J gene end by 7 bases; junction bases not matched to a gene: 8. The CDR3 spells CASSVGLAEWEEQYF. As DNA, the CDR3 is TGTGCCAGCAGCGTGGGACTAGCGGAATGGGAGGAGCAGTACTTC.

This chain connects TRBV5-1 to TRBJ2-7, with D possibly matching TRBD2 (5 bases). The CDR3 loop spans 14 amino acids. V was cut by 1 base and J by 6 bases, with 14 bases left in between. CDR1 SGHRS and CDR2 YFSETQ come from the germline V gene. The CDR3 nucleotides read TGCGCCAGCAGCTTGACTAGTGGATCGGCCGAGCAGTACTTC. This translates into CASSLTSGSAEQYF.

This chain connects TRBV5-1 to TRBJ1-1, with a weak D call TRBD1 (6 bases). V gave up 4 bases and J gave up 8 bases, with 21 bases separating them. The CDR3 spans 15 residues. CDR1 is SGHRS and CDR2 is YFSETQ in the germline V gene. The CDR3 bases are TGCGCCAGCAGCCCCGAGGGGGGCAACTCGCAGGAAGCTTTCTTT. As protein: CASSPEGGNSQEAFF.

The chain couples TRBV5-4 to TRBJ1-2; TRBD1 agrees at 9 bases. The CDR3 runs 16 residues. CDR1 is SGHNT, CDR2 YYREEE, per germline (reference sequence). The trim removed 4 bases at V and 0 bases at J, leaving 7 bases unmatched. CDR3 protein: CASSETDRGSNYGYTF. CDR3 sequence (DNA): TGTGCCAGCAGCGAGACAGACAGGGGGTCTAACTATGGCTACACCTTC.

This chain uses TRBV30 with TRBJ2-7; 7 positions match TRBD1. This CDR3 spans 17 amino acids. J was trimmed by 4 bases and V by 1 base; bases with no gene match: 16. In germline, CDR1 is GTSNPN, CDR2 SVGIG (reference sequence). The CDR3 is CAWSGQGRFLERYEQYF. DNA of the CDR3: TGTGCCTGGAGTGGACAGGGAAGGTTTCTAGAGAGATACGAGCAGTACTTC.

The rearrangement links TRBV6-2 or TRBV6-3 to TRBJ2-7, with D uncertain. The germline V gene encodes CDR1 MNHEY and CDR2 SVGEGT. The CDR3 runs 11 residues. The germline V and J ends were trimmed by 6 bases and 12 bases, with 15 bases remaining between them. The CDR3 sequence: CASRTPSVSYF. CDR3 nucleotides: TGTGCCAGCAGAACCCCCAGCGTGTCGTACTTC.

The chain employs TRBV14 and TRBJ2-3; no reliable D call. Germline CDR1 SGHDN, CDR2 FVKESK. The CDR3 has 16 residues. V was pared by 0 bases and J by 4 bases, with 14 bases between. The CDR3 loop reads CASSQDRRPAADTQYF. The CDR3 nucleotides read TGTGCCAGCAGCCAAGATCGTAGACCAGCCGCAGATACGCAGTATTTT.

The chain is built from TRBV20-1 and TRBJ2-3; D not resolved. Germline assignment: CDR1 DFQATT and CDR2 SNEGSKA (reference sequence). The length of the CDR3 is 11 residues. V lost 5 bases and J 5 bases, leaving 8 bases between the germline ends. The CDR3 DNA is TGCAGTGCTCTGACCGGAGATACGCAGTATTTT. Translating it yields CSALTGDTQYF.

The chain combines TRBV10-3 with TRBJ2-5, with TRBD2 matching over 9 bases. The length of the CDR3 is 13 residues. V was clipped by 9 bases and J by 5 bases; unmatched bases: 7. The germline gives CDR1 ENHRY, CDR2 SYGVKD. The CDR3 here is CAIAGGIQETQYF. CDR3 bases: TGTGCCATAGCGGGAGGCATTCAGGAGACCCAGTACTTC.

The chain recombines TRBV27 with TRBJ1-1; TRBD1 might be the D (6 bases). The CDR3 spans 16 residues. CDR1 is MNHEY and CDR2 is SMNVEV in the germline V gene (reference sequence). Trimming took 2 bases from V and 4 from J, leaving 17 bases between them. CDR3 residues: CASSLLAGAGITEAFF. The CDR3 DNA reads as TGTGCCAGCAGTTTACTGGCAGGGGCAGGGATCACTGAAGCTTTCTTT.

DNA for the CDR3: TGTGCCAGCAGTGATTCAGGGAGCCACTACTATGGCTACACCTTC. It encodes CASSDSGSHYYGYTF. The chain is built from TRBV25-1 and TRBJ1-2; D perhaps matches TRBD1 (5 bases). Germline V lookup: CDR1 MGHDK, CDR2 SYGVNS. The V and J ends lost 3 bases and 3 bases respectively, with 14 bases between them. This CDR3 has 15 residues.

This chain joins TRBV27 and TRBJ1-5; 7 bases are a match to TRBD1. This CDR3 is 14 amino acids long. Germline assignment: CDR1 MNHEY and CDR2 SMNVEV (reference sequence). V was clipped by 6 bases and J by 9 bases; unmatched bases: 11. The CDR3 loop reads CASSRTGSTRPQHF. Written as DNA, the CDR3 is TGTGCCAGCAGCCGGACAGGTTCTACGAGGCCCCAGCATTTT.

This chain's CDR3 is CATRLAAMGTGELFF. As DNA, the CDR3 is TGTGCCACCAGACTAGCCGCGATGGGCACCGGGGAGCTGTTTTTT. The V call is TRBV27, the J call TRBJ2-2, with 7 positions matching TRBD2. Germline loops: CDR1 MNHEY, CDR2 SMNVEV (reference sequence). V shed 10 bases and J 4 bases; nucleotides not matched to a gene: 12. This CDR3 has 15 amino acids.

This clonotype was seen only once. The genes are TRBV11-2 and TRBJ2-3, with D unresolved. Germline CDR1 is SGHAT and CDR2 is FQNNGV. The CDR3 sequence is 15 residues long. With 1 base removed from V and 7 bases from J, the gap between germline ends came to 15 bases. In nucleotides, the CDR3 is TGTGCCAGCAGCTTAGTCTCTTCAGTTATGAATACGCAGTATTTT. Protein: CASSLVSSVMNTQYF.

CDR3 loop: CASSQSPQGSGANVLTF. The CDR3 DNA reads as TGCGCCAGCAGCCAATCCCCTCAGGGGTCTGGGGCCAACGTCCTGACTTTC. V and J are TRBV4-1 and TRBJ2-6; perhaps TRBD1 as D (6 bases). Trimming cost V 2 bases and J 1 base, with 12 bases left between them. The CDR3 has 17 amino acids. CDR1 is MGHRA and CDR2 is YSYEKL in the germline V gene.

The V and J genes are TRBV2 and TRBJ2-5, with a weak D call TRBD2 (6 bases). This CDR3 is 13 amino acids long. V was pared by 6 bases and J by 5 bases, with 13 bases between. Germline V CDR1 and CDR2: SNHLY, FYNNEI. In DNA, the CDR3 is TGTGCCAGCAGCCGGGACTGGCGGGAGACCCAGTACTTC. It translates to CASSRDWRETQYF.

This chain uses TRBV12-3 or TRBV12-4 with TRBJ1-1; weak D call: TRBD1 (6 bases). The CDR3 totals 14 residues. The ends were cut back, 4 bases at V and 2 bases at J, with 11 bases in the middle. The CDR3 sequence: CASSYRVGNTEAFF. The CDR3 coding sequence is TGTGCCAGCAGTTACAGGGTGGGTAACACTGAAGCTTTCTTT.

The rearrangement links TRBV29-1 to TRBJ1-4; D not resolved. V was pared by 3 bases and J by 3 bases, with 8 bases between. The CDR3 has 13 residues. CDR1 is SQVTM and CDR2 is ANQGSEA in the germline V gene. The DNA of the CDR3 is TGCAGCGTTGAGAACCTGCCTAATGAAAAACTGTTTTTT. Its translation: CSVENLPNEKLFF.

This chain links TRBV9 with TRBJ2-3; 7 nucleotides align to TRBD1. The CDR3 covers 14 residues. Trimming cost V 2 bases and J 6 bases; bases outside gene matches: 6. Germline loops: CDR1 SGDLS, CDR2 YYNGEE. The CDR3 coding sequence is TGTGCCAGCAGCGTCGACAGGGCAACGGATACGCAGTATTTT. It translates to CASSVDRATDTQYF.

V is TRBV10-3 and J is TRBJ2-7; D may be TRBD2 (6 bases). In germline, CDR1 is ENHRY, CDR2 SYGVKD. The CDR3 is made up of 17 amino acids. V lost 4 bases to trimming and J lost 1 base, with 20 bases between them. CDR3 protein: CAISGPETRTQSYEQYF. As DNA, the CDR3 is TGTGCCATCAGTGGACCCGAGACTAGAACCCAATCCTACGAGCAGTACTTC.

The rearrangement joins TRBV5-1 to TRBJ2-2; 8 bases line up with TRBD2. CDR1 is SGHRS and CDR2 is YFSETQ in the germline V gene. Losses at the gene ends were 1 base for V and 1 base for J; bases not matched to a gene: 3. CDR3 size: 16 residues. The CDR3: CASSLSLAGNTGELFF. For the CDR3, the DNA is TGCGCCAGCAGCTTGAGCCTAGCGGGGAACACCGGGGAGCTGTTTTTT.